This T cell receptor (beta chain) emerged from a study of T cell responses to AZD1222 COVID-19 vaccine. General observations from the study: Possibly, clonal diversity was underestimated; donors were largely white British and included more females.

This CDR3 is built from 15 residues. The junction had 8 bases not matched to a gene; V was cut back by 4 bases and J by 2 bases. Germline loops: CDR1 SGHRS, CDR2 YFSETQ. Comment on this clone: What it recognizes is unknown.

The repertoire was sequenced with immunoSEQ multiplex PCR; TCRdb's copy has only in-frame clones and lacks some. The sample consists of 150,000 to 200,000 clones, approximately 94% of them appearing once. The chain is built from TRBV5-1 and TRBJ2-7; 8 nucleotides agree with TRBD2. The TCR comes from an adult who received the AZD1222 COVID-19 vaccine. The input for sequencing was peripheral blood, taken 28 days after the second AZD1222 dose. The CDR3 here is CASSPRGGNTYEQYF. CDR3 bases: TGCGCCAGCAGCCCCCGGGGGGGGAACACCTACGAGCAGTACTTC.